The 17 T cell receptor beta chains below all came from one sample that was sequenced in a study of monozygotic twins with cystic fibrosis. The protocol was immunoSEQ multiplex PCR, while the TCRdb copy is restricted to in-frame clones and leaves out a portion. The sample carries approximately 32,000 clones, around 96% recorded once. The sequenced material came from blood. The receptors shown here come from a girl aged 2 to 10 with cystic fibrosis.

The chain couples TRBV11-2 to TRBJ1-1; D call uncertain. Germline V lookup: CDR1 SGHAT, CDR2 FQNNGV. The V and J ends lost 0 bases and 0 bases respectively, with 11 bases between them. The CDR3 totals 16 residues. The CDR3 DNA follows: TGTGCCAGCAGCTTAGAGGATGCAAGCATGAACACTGAAGCTTTCTTT. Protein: CASSLEDASMNTEAFF.

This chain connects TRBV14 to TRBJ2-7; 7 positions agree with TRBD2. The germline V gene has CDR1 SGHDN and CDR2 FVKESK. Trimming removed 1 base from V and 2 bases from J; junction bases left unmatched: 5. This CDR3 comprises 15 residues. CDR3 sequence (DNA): TGTGCCAGCAGCCAAGGGGAGGGCAAGGCCTACGAGCAGTACTTC. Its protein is CASSQGEGKAYEQYF.

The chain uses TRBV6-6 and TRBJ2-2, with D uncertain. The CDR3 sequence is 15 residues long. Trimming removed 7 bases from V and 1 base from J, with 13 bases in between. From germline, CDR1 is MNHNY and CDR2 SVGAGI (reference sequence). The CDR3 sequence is CASKVGQRNTGELFF. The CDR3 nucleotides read TGTGCCAGCAAGGTGGGTCAGCGGAACACCGGGGAGCTGTTTTTT.

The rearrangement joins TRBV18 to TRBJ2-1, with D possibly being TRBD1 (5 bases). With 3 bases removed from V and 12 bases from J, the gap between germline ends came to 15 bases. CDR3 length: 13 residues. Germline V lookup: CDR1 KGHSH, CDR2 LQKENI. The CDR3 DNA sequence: TGTGCCAGCTCACCCCTCAGGGATAACGGGCAGTTCTTC. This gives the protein CASSPLRDNGQFF.

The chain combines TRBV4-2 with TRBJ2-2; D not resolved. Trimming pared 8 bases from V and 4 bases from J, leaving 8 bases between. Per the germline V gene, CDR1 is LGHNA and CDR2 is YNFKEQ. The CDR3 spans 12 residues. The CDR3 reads CASRGITGELFF. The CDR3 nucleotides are TGTGCCAGCCGAGGTATCACCGGGGAGCTGTTTTTT.

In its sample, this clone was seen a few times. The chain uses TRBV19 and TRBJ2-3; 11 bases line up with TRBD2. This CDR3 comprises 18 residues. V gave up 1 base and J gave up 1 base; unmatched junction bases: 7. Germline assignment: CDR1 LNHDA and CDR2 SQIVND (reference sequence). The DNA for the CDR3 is TGTGCCAGTAGTATAGGAGGGACTAGCGGAGTACGCACAGATACGCAGTATTTT. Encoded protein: CASSIGGTSGVRTDTQYF.

The DNA of the CDR3 is TGCGCCAGCAGCCAAGAATCTGGCGGGACGTTCCTGAACACTGAAGCTTTCTTT. Residues: CASSQESGGTFLNTEAFF. The chain links TRBV4-1 to TRBJ1-1; D is possibly TRBD1 (5 bases). This CDR3 contains 18 residues. The V gene lost 0 bases and the J gene lost 0 bases, with 17 bases spanning the gap. The germline V gene encodes CDR1 MGHRA and CDR2 YSYEKL.

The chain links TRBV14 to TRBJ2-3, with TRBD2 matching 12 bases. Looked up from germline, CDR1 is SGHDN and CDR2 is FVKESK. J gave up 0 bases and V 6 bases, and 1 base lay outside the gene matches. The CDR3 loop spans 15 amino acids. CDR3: CASSTSGRSTDTQYF. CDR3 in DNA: TGTGCCAGCAGTACTAGCGGGAGGAGCACAGATACGCAGTATTTT.

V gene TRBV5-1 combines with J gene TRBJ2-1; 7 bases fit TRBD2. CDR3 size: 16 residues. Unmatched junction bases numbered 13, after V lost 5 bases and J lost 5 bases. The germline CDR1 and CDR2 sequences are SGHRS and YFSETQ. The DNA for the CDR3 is TGCGCCAGCAGAGGGCTTTTTGGAAGCGGGGACAATGAGCAGTTCTTC. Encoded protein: CASRGLFGSGDNEQFF.

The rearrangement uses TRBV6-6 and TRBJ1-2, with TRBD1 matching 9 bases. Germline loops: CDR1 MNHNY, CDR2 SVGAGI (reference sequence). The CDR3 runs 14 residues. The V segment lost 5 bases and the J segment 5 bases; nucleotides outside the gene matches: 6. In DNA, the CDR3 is TGTGCCAGCAGTCGGACAGGGGACTTGTATGGCTACACCTTC. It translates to CASSRTGDLYGYTF.

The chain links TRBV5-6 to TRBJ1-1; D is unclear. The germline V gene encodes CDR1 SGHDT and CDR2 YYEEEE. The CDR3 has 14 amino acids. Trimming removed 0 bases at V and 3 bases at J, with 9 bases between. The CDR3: CASSLGARDTEAFF. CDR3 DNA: TGTGCCAGCAGCTTGGGGGCTCGAGACACTGAAGCTTTCTTT.

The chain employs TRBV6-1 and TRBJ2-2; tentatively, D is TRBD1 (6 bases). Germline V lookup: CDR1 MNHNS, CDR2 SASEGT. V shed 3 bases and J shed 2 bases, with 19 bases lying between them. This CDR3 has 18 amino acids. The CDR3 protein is CASSDGGTGKFNTGELFF. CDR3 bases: TGTGCCAGCAGTGATGGAGGTACAGGGAAATTCAACACCGGGGAGCTGTTTTTT.

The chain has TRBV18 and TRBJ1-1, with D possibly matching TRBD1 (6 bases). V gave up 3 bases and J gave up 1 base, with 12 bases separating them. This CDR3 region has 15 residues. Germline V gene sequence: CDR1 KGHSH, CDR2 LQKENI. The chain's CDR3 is CASSPRGQSNTEAFF. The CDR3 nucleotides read TGTGCCAGCTCACCCCGAGGACAGTCGAACACTGAAGCTTTCTTT.

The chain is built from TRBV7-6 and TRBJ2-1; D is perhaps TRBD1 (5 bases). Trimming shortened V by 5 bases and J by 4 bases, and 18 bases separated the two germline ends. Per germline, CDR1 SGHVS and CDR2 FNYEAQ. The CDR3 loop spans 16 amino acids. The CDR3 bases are TGTGCCAGCAGCCAGACAGATTTCGGGCGATACAATGAGCAGTTCTTC. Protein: CASSQTDFGRYNEQFF.

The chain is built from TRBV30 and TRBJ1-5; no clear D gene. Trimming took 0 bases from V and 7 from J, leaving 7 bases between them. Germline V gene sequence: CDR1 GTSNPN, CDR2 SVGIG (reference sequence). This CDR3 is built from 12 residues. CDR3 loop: CAWSVQRQPQHF. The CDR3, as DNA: TGTGCCTGGAGTGTACAAAGGCAGCCCCAGCATTTT.

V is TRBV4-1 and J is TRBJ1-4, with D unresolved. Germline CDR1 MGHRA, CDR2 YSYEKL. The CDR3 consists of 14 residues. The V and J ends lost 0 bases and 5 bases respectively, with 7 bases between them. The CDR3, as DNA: TGCGCCAGCAGCCAAGAAGTCCTCAATGAAAAACTGTTTTTT. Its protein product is CASSQEVLNEKLFF.

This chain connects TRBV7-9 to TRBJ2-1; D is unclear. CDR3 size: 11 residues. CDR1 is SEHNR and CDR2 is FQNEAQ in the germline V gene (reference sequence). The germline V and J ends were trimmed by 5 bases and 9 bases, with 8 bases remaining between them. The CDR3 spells CASSQWGEQFF. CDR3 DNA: TGTGCCAGCAGCCAATGGGGTGAGCAGTTCTTC.